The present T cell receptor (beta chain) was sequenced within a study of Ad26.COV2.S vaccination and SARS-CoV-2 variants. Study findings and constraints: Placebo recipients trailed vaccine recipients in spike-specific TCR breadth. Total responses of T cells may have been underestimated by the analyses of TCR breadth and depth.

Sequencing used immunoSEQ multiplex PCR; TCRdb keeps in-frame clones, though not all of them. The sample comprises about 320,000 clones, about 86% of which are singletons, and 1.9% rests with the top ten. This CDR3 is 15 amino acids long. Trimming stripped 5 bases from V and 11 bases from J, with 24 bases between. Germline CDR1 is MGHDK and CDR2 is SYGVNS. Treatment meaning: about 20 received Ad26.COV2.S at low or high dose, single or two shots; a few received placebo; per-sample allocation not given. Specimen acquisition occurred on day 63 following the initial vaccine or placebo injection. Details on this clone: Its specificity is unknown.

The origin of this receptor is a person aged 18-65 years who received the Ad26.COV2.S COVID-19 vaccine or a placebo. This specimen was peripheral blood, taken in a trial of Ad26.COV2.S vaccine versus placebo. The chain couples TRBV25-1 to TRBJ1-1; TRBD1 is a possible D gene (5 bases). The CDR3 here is CASSPPGGGGLLAFF. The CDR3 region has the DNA TGTGCCAGCAGTCCCCCGGGCGGGGGAGGACTACTGGCTTTCTTT.